Each of the 11 T cell receptor beta chains below was sequenced from the same sample in a study of blood T cell repertoires in COVID-19. Sequencing was performed with immunoSEQ multiplex PCR; in TCRdb, only in-frame clones are kept and a portion is missing. The sample yields approximately 300,000 clones, 87% seen once. Sequencing input: peripheral blood. These receptors originate from a man aged 50-59 years with active or convalescent COVID-19.

A single count supports this clone. The chain links TRBV11-2 to TRBJ2-3; 15 nucleotides agree with TRBD2. CDR1 is SGHAT and CDR2 is FQNNGV in the germline V gene. V shed 7 bases and J 9 bases; nucleotides not matched to a gene: 8. This CDR3 contains 15 residues. CDR3 in DNA: TGTGCCAGCACCCAATCCGGGACTAGCGGGAGGACGCAGTATTTT. This sequence encodes CASTQSGTSGRTQYF.

The chain uses TRBV4-2 and TRBJ1-1; D unclear. The CDR3 runs to 12 residues. V shed 4 bases and J shed 8 bases, with 11 bases lying between them. Germline CDR1 reads LGHNA; CDR2 reads YNFKEQ. CDR3 protein: CASSPQGREAFF. In DNA form, the CDR3 reads TGTGCCAGCAGCCCCCAAGGGAGGGAAGCTTTCTTT.

This clone has only one observation. This chain links TRBV5-1 with TRBJ1-2; a possible D gene is TRBD1 (5 bases). The CDR3 has 14 amino acids. The germline CDR1 and CDR2 sequences are SGHRS and YFSETQ. Trimming stripped 4 bases from V and 3 bases from J, with 13 bases between. The CDR3 sequence: CASSPQAQDYGYTF. In DNA form, the CDR3 reads TGCGCCAGCAGCCCCCAAGCACAGGACTATGGCTACACCTTC.

This chain connects TRBV29-1 to TRBJ2-5; 9 bases line up with TRBD1. This CDR3 region has 12 residues. CDR1 SQVTM and CDR2 ANQGSEA come from the germline V gene. V lost 6 bases, J lost 7 bases, and 6 bases stayed unmatched. The CDR3 DNA is TGCAGCGTAGGACAGGGACAGGGGACCCAGTACTTC. Its translation: CSVGQGQGTQYF.

Of note for this clone: An end of the junction differs from the germline gene, which may be a read error. This chain joins TRBV7-7 and TRBJ2-2; TRBD1 matches 12 bases. Germline V gives CDR1 SSHAT, CDR2 FNYEAQ (reference sequence). The CDR3 has 18 amino acids. CDR3 bases: TGTGCTAGCAGCCTCGGGGGGACAGGGGGCTTTAACACCGGGGAGCTGTTTTTT. It codes for CASSLGGTGGFNTGELFF.

The gene calls are TRBV19 and TRBJ1-6; 7 bases match TRBD1. Germline values: CDR1 LNHDA, CDR2 SQIVND (reference sequence). Trimming at V came to 5 bases and at J to 2 bases, leaving 3 bases not matched to a gene. The CDR3 loop spans 15 amino acids. CDR3 DNA sequence: TGTGCCAGTAGTGCTGGGACAGCCTATAATTCACCCCTCCACTTT. Protein sequence: CASSAGTAYNSPLHF.

This rearrangement joins TRBV7-2 to TRBJ1-2; possible D gene TRBD1, 6 bases. Germline V gives CDR1 SGHTA, CDR2 FQGNSA. This CDR3 is 16 amino acids long. Trimming removed 6 bases at V and 2 bases at J, with 19 bases between. CDR3: CASSYKSDSRNYGYTF. The CDR3, as DNA: TGTGCCAGCAGTTACAAATCGGACAGTCGAAACTATGGCTACACCTTC.

The gene calls are TRBV4-3 and TRBJ2-5; 7 bases agree with TRBD2. The CDR3 length is 16 residues. The germline V gene has CDR1 LGHNA and CDR2 YSLEER. The ends lost 0 bases at V and 2 bases at J; junction bases unmatched: 6. This chain's CDR3 is CASSQDPPGGQETQYF. The CDR3 nucleotides are TGCGCCAGCAGCCAAGATCCCCCGGGGGGACAAGAGACCCAGTACTTC.

This chain connects TRBV5-1 to TRBJ2-3; D remains ambiguous. The germline gives CDR1 SGHRS, CDR2 YFSETQ. The V end was cut by 2 bases, the J end by 3 bases, with 10 bases between. The CDR3 extends over 14 amino acids. The DNA for the CDR3 is TGCGCCAGCAGCTTAAGCGTAGAGACAGATACGCAGTATTTT. Translating gives CASSLSVETDTQYF.

This chain uses TRBV6-1 with TRBJ2-7, with 8 bases identical to TRBD1. V lost 1 base, J lost 0 bases, and 2 bases stayed unmatched. This CDR3 spans 15 amino acids. Germline-derived CDR1 and CDR2 are MNHNS and SASEGT. Here the CDR3 DNA reads TGTGCCAGCAGTGAAGGGGGACAGGTCTCCTACGAGCAGTACTTC. It translates to CASSEGGQVSYEQYF.

This sequence joins TRBV27 and TRBJ2-5, with D possibly matching TRBD1 (5 bases). CDR3 length equals 14 residues. Trimming removed 8 bases at V and 0 bases at J, with 13 bases between. Germline CDR1 and CDR2: MNHEY and SMNVEV (reference sequence). The chain's CDR3 is CASRARADQETQYF. In DNA, the CDR3 is TGTGCCAGCCGTGCCAGGGCGGACCAAGAGACCCAGTACTTC.